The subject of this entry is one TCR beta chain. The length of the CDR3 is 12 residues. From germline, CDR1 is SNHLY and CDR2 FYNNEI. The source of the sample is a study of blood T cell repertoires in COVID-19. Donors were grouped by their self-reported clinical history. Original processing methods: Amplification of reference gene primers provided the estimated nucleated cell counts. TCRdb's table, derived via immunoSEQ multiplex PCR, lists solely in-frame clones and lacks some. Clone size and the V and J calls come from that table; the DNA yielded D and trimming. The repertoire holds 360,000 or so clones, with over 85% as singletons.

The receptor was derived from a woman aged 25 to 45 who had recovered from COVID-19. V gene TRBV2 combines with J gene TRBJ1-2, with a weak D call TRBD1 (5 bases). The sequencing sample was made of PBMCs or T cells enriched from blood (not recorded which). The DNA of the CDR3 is TGTGCATTGGGGCAGAAGAACTATGGCTACACCTTC. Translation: CALGQKNYGYTF.